This T cell receptor beta chain was sequenced during a study of vaccination effects on CD4 cells after COVID-19. Germline values: CDR1 MDHEN, CDR2 SYDVKM. CDR3 length equals 13 residues. V lost 6 bases and J 1 base, leaving 9 bases between the germline ends. The sample holds one count of this clone. Its antigen is currently unknown. Using viral peptide pools, the ViraFEST assay grew out antigen-specific CD4+ T cells prior to sequencing. Following a roughly 9-day culture, CD4+ T cells were purified. Half of the medium was exchanged for IL-2 medium on both days 3 and 7. Some clones are missing from TCRdb's copy, which holds only in-frame ones; the method was immunoSEQ multiplex PCR. The data contain tens of thousands of clones, 75% to 90% of them singletons.

The receptor was isolated from a human donor who received a COVID-19 vaccine. Material: CD4+ T cells from PBMCs cultured with HCoV-229E spike peptides, obtained before COVID-19 vaccination. The chain has TRBV28 and TRBJ1-1, with a tentative D call TRBD1 (6 bases). CDR3 region: CASRKQGNTEAFF. The CDR3 DNA sequence: TGTGCCAGCAGGAAACAGGGGAACACTGAAGCTTTCTTT.